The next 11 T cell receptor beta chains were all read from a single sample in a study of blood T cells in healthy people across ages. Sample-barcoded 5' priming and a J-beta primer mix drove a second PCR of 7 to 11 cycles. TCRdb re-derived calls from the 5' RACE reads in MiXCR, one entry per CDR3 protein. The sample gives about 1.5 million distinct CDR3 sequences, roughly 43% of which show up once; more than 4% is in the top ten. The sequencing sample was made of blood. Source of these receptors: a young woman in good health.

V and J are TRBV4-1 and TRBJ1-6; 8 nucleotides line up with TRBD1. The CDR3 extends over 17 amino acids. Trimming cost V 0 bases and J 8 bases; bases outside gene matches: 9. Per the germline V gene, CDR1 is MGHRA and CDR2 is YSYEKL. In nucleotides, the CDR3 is TGCGCCAGCAGCCAAGAGGAGTGGGGACAGGAAGATTCACCCCTCCACTTT. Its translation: CASSQEEWGQEDSPLHF.

As DNA, the CDR3 is TGTGCCAGCAGCTTGGGACTAGCGGGACCTACCTCCTACGAGCAGTACTTC. It specifies CASSLGLAGPTSYEQYF. This chain links TRBV5-4 with TRBJ2-7; 11 nucleotides match TRBD2. Trimming cost V 0 bases and J 0 bases; bases outside gene matches: 5. This CDR3 comprises 17 residues. Per germline, CDR1 SGHNT and CDR2 YYREEE (reference sequence).

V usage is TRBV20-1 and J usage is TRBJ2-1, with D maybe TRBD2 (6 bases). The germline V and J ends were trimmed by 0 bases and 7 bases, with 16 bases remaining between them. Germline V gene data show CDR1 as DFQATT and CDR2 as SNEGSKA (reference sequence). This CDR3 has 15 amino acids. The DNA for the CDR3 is TGCAGTGCTAGAGATAGCGGAGCTTGGTGGAATGAGCAGTTCTTC. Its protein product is CSARDSGAWWNEQFF.

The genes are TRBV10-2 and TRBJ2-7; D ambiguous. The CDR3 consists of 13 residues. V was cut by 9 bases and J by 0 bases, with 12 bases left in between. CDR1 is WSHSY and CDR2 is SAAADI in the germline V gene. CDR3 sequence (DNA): TGCGCCAGTTCCACGAATTTCTCCTACGAGCAGTACTTC. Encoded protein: CASSTNFSYEQYF.

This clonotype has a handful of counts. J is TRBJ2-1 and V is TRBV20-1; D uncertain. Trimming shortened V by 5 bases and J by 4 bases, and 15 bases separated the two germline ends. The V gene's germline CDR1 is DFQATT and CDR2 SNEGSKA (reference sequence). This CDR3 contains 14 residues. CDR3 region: CSAGEGKGYNEQFF. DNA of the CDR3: TGCAGTGCTGGCGAAGGGAAGGGTTACAATGAGCAGTTCTTC.

The CDR3 is CASSSEMTDTQYF. CDR3 DNA: TGTGCCAGCAGTTCAGAAATGACAGATACGCAGTATTTT. The chain recombines TRBV7-6 with TRBJ2-3; no definite D call. Trimming removed 6 bases at V and 3 bases at J, with 10 bases between. Germline CDR1 reads SGHVS; CDR2 reads FNYEAQ. The CDR3 sequence is 13 residues long.

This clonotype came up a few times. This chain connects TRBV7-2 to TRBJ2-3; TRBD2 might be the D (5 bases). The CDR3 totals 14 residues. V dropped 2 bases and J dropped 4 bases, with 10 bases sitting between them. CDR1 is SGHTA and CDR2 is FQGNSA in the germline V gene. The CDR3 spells CASSLTLAPDTQYF. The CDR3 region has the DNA TGTGCCAGCAGCTTAACCCTAGCCCCAGATACGCAGTATTTT.

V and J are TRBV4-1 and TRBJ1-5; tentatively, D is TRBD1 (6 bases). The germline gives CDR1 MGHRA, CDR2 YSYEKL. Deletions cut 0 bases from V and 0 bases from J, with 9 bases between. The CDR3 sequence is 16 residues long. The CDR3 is CASSQESGDSNQPQHF. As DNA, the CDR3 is TGCGCCAGCAGCCAAGAATCAGGGGATAGCAATCAGCCCCAGCATTTT.

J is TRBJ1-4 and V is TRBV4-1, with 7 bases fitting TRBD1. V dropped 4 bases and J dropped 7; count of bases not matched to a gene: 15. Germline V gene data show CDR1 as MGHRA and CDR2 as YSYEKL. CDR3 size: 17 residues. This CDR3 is CASSLFPPTGVSEKLFF. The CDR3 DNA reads TGCGCCAGCAGCCTTTTCCCACCTACAGGGGTCAGTGAAAAACTGTTTTTT.

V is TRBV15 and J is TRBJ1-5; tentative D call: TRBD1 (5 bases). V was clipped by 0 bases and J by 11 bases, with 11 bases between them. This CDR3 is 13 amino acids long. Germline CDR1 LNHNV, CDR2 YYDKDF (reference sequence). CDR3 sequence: CATSRDLGLAQHF. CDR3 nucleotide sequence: TGTGCCACCAGCAGAGATTTGGGACTAGCCCAGCATTTT.

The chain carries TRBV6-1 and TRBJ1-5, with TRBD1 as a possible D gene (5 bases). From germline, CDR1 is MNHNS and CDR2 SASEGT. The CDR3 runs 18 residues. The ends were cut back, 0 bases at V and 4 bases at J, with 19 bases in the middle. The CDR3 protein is CASSEAWQGRVRNQPQHF. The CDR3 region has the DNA TGTGCCAGCAGTGAAGCTTGGCAGGGAAGGGTTAGGAATCAGCCCCAGCATTTT.